Presented here are 12 T cell receptor beta chains from one specimen sequenced in a study of cytomegalovirus exposure and HLA in healthy donors. The protocol was immunoSEQ multiplex PCR, while the TCRdb copy is restricted to in-frame clones and leaves out a portion. The sample lists roughly 150,000 clones; about 88% were seen once. Specimen: PBMCs. The receptors originated from a young woman in good health and CMV-seropositive.

The chain links TRBV27 to TRBJ2-5; 9 bases agree with TRBD2. This CDR3 comprises 13 residues. Germline V CDR1 and CDR2: MNHEY, SMNVEV (reference sequence). Trimming at V came to 2 bases and at J to 5 bases, leaving 0 bases not matched to a gene. CDR3 region: CASSLGLAETQYF. CDR3 sequence (DNA): TGTGCCAGCAGTTTAGGACTAGCGGAGACCCAGTACTTC.

Note on this clone: One end of the junction is discordant with germline, which a read error may explain. This chain joins TRBV6-1 and TRBJ1-1; D call uncertain. This CDR3 is built from 10 residues. Germline V gives CDR1 MNHNS, CDR2 SASEGT. The DNA of the CDR3 is TGTGCCAGCACCAGATACACAACCAGGTTT. Translating it yields CASTRYTTRF.

The chain has TRBV6-1 and TRBJ2-1; 9 bases match TRBD1. The CDR3 is 15 amino acids. After removal of 7 bases from V and 0 bases from J, the junction contained 4 bases not matched to a gene. Germline V gives CDR1 MNHNS, CDR2 SASEGT. CDR3 sequence reads: CASIDRGSSYNEQFF. The CDR3 region has the DNA TGTGCCAGCATAGACAGGGGGAGCTCCTACAATGAGCAGTTCTTC.

The gene calls are TRBV6-6 and TRBJ2-7; possible D gene TRBD2, 5 bases. Trimming pared 7 bases from V and 5 bases from J, leaving 21 bases between. Germline-derived CDR1 and CDR2 are MNHNY and SVGAGI (reference sequence). This CDR3 is built from 15 residues. The CDR3, as DNA: TGTGCCAGCATACCCTACGAGGGAGCGTCCAACGAGCAGTACTTC. Protein sequence: CASIPYEGASNEQYF.

V usage is TRBV2 and J usage is TRBJ2-7; 12 bases line up with TRBD2. V trimming: 6 bases; J trimming: 2 bases; junction bases outside the gene matches: 8. Germline assignment: CDR1 SNHLY and CDR2 FYNNEI. The CDR3 spans 16 residues. The CDR3 coding sequence is TGTGCCAGCAGGGACCCTACTAGCGGGAGGCCCTACGAGCAGTACTTC. Translation: CASRDPTSGRPYEQYF.

A few counts support this clone. At one of its ends the junction is not consistent with the germline gene, which may arise from a read error. V is TRBV6-1 and J is TRBJ1-5; 8 nucleotides match TRBD1. CDR1 is MNHNS, CDR2 SASEGT, per germline. The CDR3 totals 14 residues. The CDR3 DNA reads TGTGCCAGCAGGGAAGGACAGGGATTTCAGCCCCAGCATTTT. It codes for CASREGQGFQPQHF.

The chain couples TRBV2 to TRBJ2-3; 11 bases agree with TRBD2. Germline V CDR1 and CDR2: SNHLY, FYNNEI. The CDR3 is 18 amino acids. V dropped 7 bases and J dropped 0; count of bases not matched to a gene: 12. The CDR3 is CASTYDPTSGTSTDTQYF. Written as DNA, the CDR3 is TGTGCCAGCACCTACGACCCGACTAGCGGGACTAGCACAGATACGCAGTATTTT.

The chain combines TRBV6-1 with TRBJ1-1; a weak D match, TRBD1 (6 bases). V was shortened by 7 bases and J by 4 bases, with 10 bases between the two germline ends. The CDR3 length is 12 residues. Germline CDR1 reads MNHNS; CDR2 reads SASEGT. The CDR3 nucleotides are TGTGCCAGCATTATAGGGGGCACTGAAGCTTTCTTT. This translates into CASIIGGTEAFF.

The chain joins TRBV29-1 to TRBJ2-1; TRBD1 matches at 7 bases. The germline gives CDR1 SQVTM, CDR2 ANQGSEA. V lost 6 bases to trimming and J lost 5 bases; unmatched junction nucleotides: 4. The CDR3 runs 12 residues. The CDR3 here is CSVRQGHNEQFF. The CDR3 nucleotides are TGCAGCGTCCGACAGGGCCACAATGAGCAGTTCTTC.

This chain uses TRBV6-5 with TRBJ2-1, with D perhaps matching TRBD2 (6 bases). V lost 6 bases, J lost 6 bases, and 18 bases lay in between. Germline CDR1 and CDR2: MNHEY and SVGAGI. The CDR3 is 15 amino acids. The CDR3 nucleotides read TGTGCCAGCAGCATAACGGGACTCCCCCCCAATGAGCAGTTCTTC. This encodes CASSITGLPPNEQFF.

V usage is TRBV27 and J usage is TRBJ2-5; a weak D match, TRBD1 (5 bases). The CDR3 is made up of 14 amino acids. Trimming took 2 bases from V and 1 from J, leaving 8 bases between them. Germline loops: CDR1 MNHEY, CDR2 SMNVEV (reference sequence). CDR3 in amino acids: CASSLAQGQETQYF. The CDR3 nucleotides are TGTGCCAGCAGTTTAGCCCAGGGCCAAGAGACCCAGTACTTC.

The J gene is TRBJ1-1, the V gene TRBV2, with TRBD1 matching 7 bases. The germline V gene encodes CDR1 SNHLY and CDR2 FYNNEI. This CDR3 region has 15 residues. The V segment lost 7 bases and the J segment 2 bases; nucleotides outside the gene matches: 10. The CDR3, as DNA: TGTGCCAGCACCGAAAGGGAAGGGGGCAACACTGAAGCTTTCTTT. This codes for CASTEREGGNTEAFF.